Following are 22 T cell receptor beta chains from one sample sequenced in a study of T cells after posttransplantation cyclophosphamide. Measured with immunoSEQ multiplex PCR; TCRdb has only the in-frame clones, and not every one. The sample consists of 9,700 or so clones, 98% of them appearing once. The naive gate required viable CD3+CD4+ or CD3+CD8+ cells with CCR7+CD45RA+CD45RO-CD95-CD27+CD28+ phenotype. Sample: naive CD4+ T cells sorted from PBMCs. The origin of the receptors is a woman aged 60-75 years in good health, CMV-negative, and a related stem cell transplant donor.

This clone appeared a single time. The CDR3 DNA is TGTGCCAGCACACGAGGGTCGCAAGAGACCCAGTACTTC. This gives the protein CASTRGSQETQYF. V is TRBV9 and J is TRBJ2-5; possible D gene TRBD2, 5 bases. The ends were cut back, 6 bases at V and 2 bases at J, with 11 bases in the middle. Looked up from germline, CDR1 is SGDLS and CDR2 is YYNGEE. This CDR3 contains 13 residues.

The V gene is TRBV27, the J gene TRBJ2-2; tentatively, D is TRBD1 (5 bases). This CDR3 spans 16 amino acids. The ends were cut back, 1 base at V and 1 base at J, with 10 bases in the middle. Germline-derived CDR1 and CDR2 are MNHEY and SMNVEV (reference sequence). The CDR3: CASSLWGRVNTGELFF. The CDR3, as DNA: TGTGCCAGCAGTTTATGGGGCAGGGTGAACACCGGGGAGCTGTTTTTT.

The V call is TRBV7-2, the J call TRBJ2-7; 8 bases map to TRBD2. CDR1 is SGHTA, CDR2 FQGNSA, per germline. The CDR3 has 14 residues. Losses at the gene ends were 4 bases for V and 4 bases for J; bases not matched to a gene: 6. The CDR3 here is CASSSRTSIYEQYF. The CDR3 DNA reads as TGTGCCAGCAGCTCACGGACTAGCATTTACGAGCAGTACTTC.

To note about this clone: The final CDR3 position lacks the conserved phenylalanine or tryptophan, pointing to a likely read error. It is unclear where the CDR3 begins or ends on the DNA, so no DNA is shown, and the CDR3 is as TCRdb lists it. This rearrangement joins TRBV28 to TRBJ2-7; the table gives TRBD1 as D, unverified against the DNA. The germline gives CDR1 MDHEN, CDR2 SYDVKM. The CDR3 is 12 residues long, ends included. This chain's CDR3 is CASSLRGRQQIL.

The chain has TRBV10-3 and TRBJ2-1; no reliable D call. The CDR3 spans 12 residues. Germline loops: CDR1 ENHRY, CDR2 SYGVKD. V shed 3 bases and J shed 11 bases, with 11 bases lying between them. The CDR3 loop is CAISEFERKQFF. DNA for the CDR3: TGTGCCATCAGTGAATTCGAGCGCAAGCAGTTCTTC.

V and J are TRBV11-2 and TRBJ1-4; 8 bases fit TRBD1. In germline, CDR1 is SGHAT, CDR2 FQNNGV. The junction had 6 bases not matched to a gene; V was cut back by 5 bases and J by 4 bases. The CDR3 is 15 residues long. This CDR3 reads CASSSYRGYNEKLFF. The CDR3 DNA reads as TGTGCCAGCAGCAGCTACAGGGGGTATAATGAAAAACTGTTTTTT.

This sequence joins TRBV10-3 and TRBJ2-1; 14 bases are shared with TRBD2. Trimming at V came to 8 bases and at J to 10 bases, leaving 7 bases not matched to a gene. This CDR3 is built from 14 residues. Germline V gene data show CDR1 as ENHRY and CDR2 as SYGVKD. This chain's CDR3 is CAISTSGGAGEQFF. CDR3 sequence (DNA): TGTGCCATCTCGACTAGCGGGGGGGCAGGCGAGCAGTTCTTC.

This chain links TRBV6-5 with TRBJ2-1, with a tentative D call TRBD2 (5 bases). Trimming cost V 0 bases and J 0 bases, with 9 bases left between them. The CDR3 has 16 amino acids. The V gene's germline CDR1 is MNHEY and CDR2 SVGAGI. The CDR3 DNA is TGTGCCAGCAGTTACTCGAGCGGAAGCTCCTACAATGAGCAGTTCTTC. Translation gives CASSYSSGSSYNEQFF.

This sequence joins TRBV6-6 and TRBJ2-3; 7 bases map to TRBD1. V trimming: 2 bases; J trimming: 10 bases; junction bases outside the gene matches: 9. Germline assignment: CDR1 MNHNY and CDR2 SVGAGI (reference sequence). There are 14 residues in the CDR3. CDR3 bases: TGTGCCAGCAGTTACCTGACGACAGGGCCGCCGCAGTATTTT. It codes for CASSYLTTGPPQYF.

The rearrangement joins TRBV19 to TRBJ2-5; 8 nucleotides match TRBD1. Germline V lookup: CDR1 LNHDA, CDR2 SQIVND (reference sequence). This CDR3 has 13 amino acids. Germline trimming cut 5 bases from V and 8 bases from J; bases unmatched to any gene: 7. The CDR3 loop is CASSSNRGETQYF. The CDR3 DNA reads TGTGCCAGTAGTTCCAACAGGGGGGAAACCCAGTACTTC.

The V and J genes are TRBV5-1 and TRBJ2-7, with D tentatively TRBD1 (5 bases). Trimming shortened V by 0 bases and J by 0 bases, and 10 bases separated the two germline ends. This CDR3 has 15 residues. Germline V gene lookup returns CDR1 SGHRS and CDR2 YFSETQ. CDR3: CASSLGRQTSYEQYF. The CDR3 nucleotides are TGCGCCAGCAGCTTGGGACGACAGACCTCCTACGAGCAGTACTTC.

The CDR3 coding sequence is TGCGCCAGCAGCAAAGGAGGTGGCGCCGCTTACAATGAGCAGTTCTTC. Its translation: CASSKGGGAAYNEQFF. V is TRBV5-1 and J is TRBJ2-1; D is perhaps TRBD2 (5 bases). Germline V gene sequence: CDR1 SGHRS, CDR2 YFSETQ. Between the trimmed V and J ends, which lost 4 bases and 4 bases, there was a span of 18 bases. The CDR3 has 16 residues.

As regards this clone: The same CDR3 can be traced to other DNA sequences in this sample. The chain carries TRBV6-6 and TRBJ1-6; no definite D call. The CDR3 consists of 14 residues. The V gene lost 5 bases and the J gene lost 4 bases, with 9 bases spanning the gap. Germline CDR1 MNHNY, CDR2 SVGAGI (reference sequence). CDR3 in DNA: TGTGCCAGCAGTCAGCGGGGTTATAATTCACCCCTCCACTTT. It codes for CASSQRGYNSPLHF.

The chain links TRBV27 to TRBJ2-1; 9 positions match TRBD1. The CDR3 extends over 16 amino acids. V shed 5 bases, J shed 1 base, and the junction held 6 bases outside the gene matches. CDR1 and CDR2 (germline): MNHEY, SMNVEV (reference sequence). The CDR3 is CASSRGQGRSYNEQFF. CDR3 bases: TGTGCCAGCAGTCGTGGACAGGGGCGATCCTACAATGAGCAGTTCTTC.

CDR3: CASSGWDRGRTHYGYTF. The CDR3 DNA follows: TGTGCCAGCAGCGGATGGGACAGGGGGCGGACTCACTATGGCTACACCTTC. The chain uses TRBV9 and TRBJ1-2, with 12 bases identical to TRBD1. Looked up from germline, CDR1 is SGDLS and CDR2 is YYNGEE. The CDR3 runs to 17 residues. Trimming cost V 3 bases and J 3 bases; bases outside gene matches: 9.

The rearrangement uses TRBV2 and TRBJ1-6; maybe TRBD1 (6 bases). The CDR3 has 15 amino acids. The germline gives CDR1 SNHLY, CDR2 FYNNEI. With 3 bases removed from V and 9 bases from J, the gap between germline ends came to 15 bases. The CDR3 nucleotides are TGTGCCAGCAGTGAGCGGACAGCGACAGGTTCACCCCTCCACTTT. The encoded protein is CASSERTATGSPLHF.

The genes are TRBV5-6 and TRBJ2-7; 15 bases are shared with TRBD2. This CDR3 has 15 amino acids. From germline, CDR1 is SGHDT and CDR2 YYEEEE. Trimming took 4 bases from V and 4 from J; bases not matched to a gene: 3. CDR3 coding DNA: TGTGCCAGCAGCCACGGGACTAGCGGGGGGTACGAGCAGTACGTC. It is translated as CASSHGTSGGYEQYV.

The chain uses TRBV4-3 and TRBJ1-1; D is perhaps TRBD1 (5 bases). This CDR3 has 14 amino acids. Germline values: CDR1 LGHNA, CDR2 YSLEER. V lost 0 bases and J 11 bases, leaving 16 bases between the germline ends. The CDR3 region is CASSQDSGGLRAFF. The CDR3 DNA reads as TGCGCCAGCAGCCAAGATTCCGGGGGACTGCGGGCTTTCTTT.

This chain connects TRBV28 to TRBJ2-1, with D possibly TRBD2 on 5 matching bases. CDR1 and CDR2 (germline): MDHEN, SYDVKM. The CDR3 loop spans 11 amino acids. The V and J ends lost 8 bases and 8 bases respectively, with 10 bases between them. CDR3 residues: CASASRDEQFF. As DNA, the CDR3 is TGTGCCAGCGCGTCGAGGGATGAGCAGTTCTTC.

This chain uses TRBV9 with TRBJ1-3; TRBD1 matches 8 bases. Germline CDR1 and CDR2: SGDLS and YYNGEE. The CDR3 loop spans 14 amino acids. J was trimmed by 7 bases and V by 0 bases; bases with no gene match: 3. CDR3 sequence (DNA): TGTGCCAGCAGCGTAGCTACAGGGGGGAACACCATATATTTT. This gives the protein CASSVATGGNTIYF.

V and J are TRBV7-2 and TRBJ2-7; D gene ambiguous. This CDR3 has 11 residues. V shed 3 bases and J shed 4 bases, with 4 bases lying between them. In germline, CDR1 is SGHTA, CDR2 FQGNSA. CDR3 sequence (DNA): TGTGCCAGCAGCTTCTTTTACGAGCAGTACTTC. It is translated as CASSFFYEQYF.

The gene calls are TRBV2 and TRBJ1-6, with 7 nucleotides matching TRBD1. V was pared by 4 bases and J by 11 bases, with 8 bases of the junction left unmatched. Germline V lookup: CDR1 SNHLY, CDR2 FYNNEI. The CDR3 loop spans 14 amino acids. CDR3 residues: CASSATGVGAPLHF. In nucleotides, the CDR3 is TGTGCCAGCAGTGCAACAGGGGTGGGGGCACCCCTCCACTTT.